This passage covers 32 T cell receptor beta chains from one sample sequenced in a study of T cell repertoires in cytomegalovirus infection (dated by TCRdb to between 2018 and 2021). No antigens are known for them. Instrument used: Illumina HiSeq 1500. The public reads were reanalyzed by TCRdb: fastp trimming at Q25, MiXCR alignment, in-frame beta chains only. Here each entry gathers all rows of one CDR3 protein and keeps the most common genes and DNA. The sample contains about half a million distinct CDR3 sequences, approximately 40% of them found a single time. Around 44% of the sample lies in the top ten. This sample's treatment or condition label indicates: in vitro stimulation with specific CMV peptide epitopes to enrich CMV-specific T cells. The specimen comprised cultured PBMCs, sampled from culture after CMV antigen stimulation. The receptors stem from a human donor in good health (CMV status not recorded). Some clones in this sample may be carry-over from other donors' samples.

The chain recombines TRBV7-9 with TRBJ1-1; the D gene is possibly TRBD1 (5 bases). V lost 4 bases and J 4 bases, leaving 13 bases between the germline ends. The germline V gene has CDR1 SEHNR and CDR2 FQNEAQ (reference sequence). The CDR3 sequence is 14 residues long. CDR3 loop: CASSSTGAFTEAFF. CDR3 nucleotide sequence: TGTGCCAGCAGCTCAACCGGGGCCTTCACTGAAGCTTTCTTT. Full variable domain (rest looked up from reference TRBV7-9 and TRBJ1-1): DTGVSQNPRHKITKRGQNVTFRCDPISEHNRLYWYRQTLGQGPEFLTYFQNEAQLEKSRLLSDRFSAERPKGSFSTLEIQRTEQGDSAMYLCASSSTGAFTEAFFGQGTRLTVV.

This sequence joins TRBV11-3 and TRBJ1-1, with D tentatively TRBD1 (5 bases). From germline, CDR1 is SGHNT and CDR2 YENEEA. The CDR3 contains 13 residues. V was trimmed by 8 bases and J by 2 bases, leaving 12 bases between them. CDR3 sequence: CASATALNTEAFF. DNA for the CDR3: TGTGCCAGCGCGACAGCTCTAAACACTGAAGCTTTCTTT.

This clonotype was picked up a small number of times. The V call is TRBV6-5, the J call TRBJ2-3; 11 bases are a match to TRBD1. V dropped 2 bases and J dropped 3; count of bases not matched to a gene: 4. This CDR3 spans 16 amino acids. From germline, CDR1 is MNHEY and CDR2 SVGAGI. The CDR3 protein is CASSYTGDRGTDTQYF. DNA for the CDR3: TGTGCCAGCAGTTACACGGGGGACAGGGGGACAGATACGCAGTATTTT.

This clonotype has just a few counts. The chain has TRBV20-1 and TRBJ2-2, with D perhaps TRBD2 (5 bases). Looked up from germline, CDR1 is DFQATT and CDR2 is SNEGSKA (reference sequence). This CDR3 contains 14 residues. V shed 1 base and J shed 5 bases, with 11 bases lying between them. This chain's CDR3 is CSARGPTGTGELFF. The CDR3 bases are TGCAGTGCTAGAGGTCCCACGGGAACCGGGGAGCTGTTTTTT.

This clonotype was recorded a few times. The chain links TRBV5-5 to TRBJ2-1; weak D call: TRBD1 (5 bases). Germline V gene sequence: CDR1 SGHKS, CDR2 YYEKEE (reference sequence). The V gene lost 0 bases and the J gene lost 0 bases, with 13 bases spanning the gap. This CDR3 has 17 amino acids. CDR3 DNA: TGTGCCAGCAGCTTGGCCAAGGACACTATCTCCTACAATGAGCAGTTCTTC. This codes for CASSLAKDTISYNEQFF.

The gene calls are TRBV7-6 and TRBJ2-2, with 9 bases identical to TRBD2. Unmatched junction bases numbered 10, after V lost 4 bases and J lost 4 bases. Germline CDR1 is SGHVS and CDR2 is FNYEAQ. CDR3 length: 17 residues. CDR3 sequence: CASSSLAGATGTGELFF. As DNA, the CDR3 is TGTGCCAGCAGCTCCTTAGCGGGAGCCACGGGCACCGGGGAGCTGTTTTTT.

As DNA, the CDR3 is TGCAGTGCTGGGACAGGTAGCAATCAGCCCCAGCATTTT. Residues: CSAGTGSNQPQHF. The rearrangement links TRBV20-1 to TRBJ1-5; the match to TRBD1 covers 8 bases. Germline lookup yields CDR1 DFQATT and CDR2 SNEGSKA (reference sequence). CDR3 size: 13 residues. V lost 5 bases to trimming and J lost 0 bases; unmatched junction nucleotides: 0.

The chain carries TRBV20-1 and TRBJ2-2, with 7 bases that match TRBD2. The CDR3 is made up of 13 amino acids. CDR1 is DFQATT and CDR2 is SNEGSKA in the germline V gene (reference sequence). The trim removed 1 base at V and 6 bases at J, leaving 2 bases unmatched. CDR3 in amino acids: CSARARGAGELFF. The CDR3 region has the DNA TGCAGTGCTAGAGCCCGGGGGGCCGGGGAGCTGTTTTTT.

In this sample, this clonotype turned up many times. The chain has TRBV7-2 and TRBJ1-1; D gene ambiguous. Germline V gene sequence: CDR1 SGHTA, CDR2 FQGNSA. V shed 2 bases and J shed 5 bases, with 21 bases lying between them. The CDR3 length is 17 residues. DNA of the CDR3: TGTGCCAGCAGCTTAAGGTTGCCTGTAGGTGAGGGAACTGAAGCTTTCTTT. Residues: CASSLRLPVGEGTEAFF.

CDR3 protein: CASSHISYEQYF. In DNA, the CDR3 is TGTGCCAGCAGCCATATCTCCTACGAGCAGTACTTC. The V gene is TRBV7-9, the J gene TRBJ2-7; D is uncertain. CDR3 size: 12 residues. V lost 5 bases and J lost 0, with 5 bases in between. Germline V gives CDR1 SEHNR, CDR2 FQNEAQ (reference sequence).

The chain is built from TRBV7-2 and TRBJ2-3; D not certain. V was pared by 7 bases and J by 12 bases, with 17 bases between. Germline V gene data show CDR1 as SGHTA and CDR2 as FQGNSA. This CDR3 region has 12 residues. CDR3 bases: TGTGCCAGCATGAGGTTTGATGGTCGACAGTATTTT. Translation gives CASMRFDGRQYF.

V and J are TRBV6-1 and TRBJ2-3; 7 bases align to TRBD1. J was trimmed by 2 bases and V by 9 bases; bases with no gene match: 5. This CDR3 comprises 13 residues. Germline CDR1 reads MNHNS; CDR2 reads SASEGT. CDR3 nucleotide sequence: TGTGCCAGGCCGGGACAGATCACAGATACGCAGTATTTT. As protein: CARPGQITDTQYF.

The chain links TRBV2 to TRBJ2-7; TRBD1 matches at 10 bases. In germline, CDR1 is SNHLY, CDR2 FYNNEI. With 4 bases clipped from V and 2 bases from J, the junction kept 2 bases outside the gene matches. The CDR3 has 14 residues. In nucleotides, the CDR3 is TGTGCCAGCAGTGGGGACAGGGGCACCTACGAGCAGTACTTC. Its translation: CASSGDRGTYEQYF.

The chain is built from TRBV7-2 and TRBJ2-1, with a possible D match to TRBD1 (5 bases). CDR1 is SGHTA, CDR2 FQGNSA, per germline. V was clipped by 7 bases and J by 9 bases, with 13 bases between them. There are 12 residues in the CDR3. The CDR3 DNA sequence: TGTGCCAGCACCTCCCAGGGAAGTGAGCAGTTCTTC. Translating it yields CASTSQGSEQFF.

This chain uses TRBV18 with TRBJ2-3; D is ambiguous. The germline V gene encodes CDR1 KGHSH and CDR2 LQKENI. The V end was cut by 6 bases, the J end by 1 base, with 17 bases between. This CDR3 has 16 amino acids. CDR3 amino acids: CASSGFSLARTDTQYF. CDR3 bases: TGTGCCAGCTCGGGGTTTAGTCTGGCCCGCACAGATACGCAGTATTTT.

V and J are TRBV12-3 or TRBV12-4 and TRBJ2-6; possibly TRBD1 for D (5 bases). The CDR3 has 17 residues. Trimming removed 11 bases from V and 1 base from J, with 21 bases in between. CDR3 in amino acids: CAVGWSRESSGANVLTF. The CDR3 bases are TGTGCCGTCGGATGGAGCAGGGAAAGTTCTGGGGCCAACGTCCTGACTTTC.

This clonotype was seen ten or more times. The chain has TRBV7-2 and TRBJ2-2; D is possibly TRBD1 (5 bases). Per germline, CDR1 SGHTA and CDR2 FQGNSA. This CDR3 has 15 residues. Trimming cost V 7 bases and J 3 bases, with 15 bases left between them. The CDR3 DNA sequence: TGTGCCAGCACTCGACAGATTACGGACACCGGGGAGCTGTTTTTT. Its translation: CASTRQITDTGELFF.

This clonotype was seen more than once but under ten times. This chain links TRBV6-5 with TRBJ2-5; TRBD2 matches at 8 bases. Per the germline V gene, CDR1 is MNHEY and CDR2 is SVGAGI. The CDR3 contains 15 residues. V was clipped by 7 bases and J by 7 bases; unmatched bases: 14. CDR3 nucleotide sequence: TGTGCCAGCACCTCAGGTCCCGGGGGGGGGCGGACCCAGTACTTC. Its protein product is CASTSGPGGGRTQYF.

There are a few counts of this clonotype. V and J are TRBV6-5 and TRBJ2-5, with D perhaps assigned TRBD1 or TRBD2 (6 bases each). This CDR3 is built from 14 residues. From germline, CDR1 is MNHEY and CDR2 SVGAGI. V lost 9 bases to trimming and J lost 4 bases, with 18 bases between them. In nucleotides, the CDR3 is TGTGCCAGTAACGAAGTAGGGGGGCGAGAGACCCAGTACTTC. Amino acid sequence: CASNEVGGRETQYF.

This clonotype has a count of ten or more. The chain couples TRBV7-2 to TRBJ1-4, with 8 nucleotides matching TRBD1. V lost 2 bases to trimming and J lost 5 bases; unmatched junction nucleotides: 7. The CDR3 loop spans 16 amino acids. Germline assignment: CDR1 SGHTA and CDR2 FQGNSA. CDR3 sequence (DNA): TGTGCCAGCAGCTTACAGGGGGCCATAGGGAATGAAAAACTGTTTTTT. Translated, it gives CASSLQGAIGNEKLFF.

This clonotype was counted only a few times. The chain combines TRBV6-2 or TRBV6-3 with TRBJ2-1; no firm D call. The CDR3 extends over 10 amino acids. Germline V gene sequence: CDR1 MNHEY, CDR2 SVGEGT. The V end was cut by 8 bases, the J end by 8 bases, with 7 bases between. The CDR3 sequence: CASGDYEQFF. As DNA, the CDR3 is TGTGCCAGCGGGGATTATGAGCAGTTCTTC.

This clonotype has a handful of counts. This sequence joins TRBV7-8 and TRBJ2-1, with D maybe TRBD2 (5 bases). Per the germline V gene, CDR1 is SGHVS and CDR2 is FQNEAQ. The V gene lost 5 bases and the J gene lost 3 bases, with 11 bases spanning the gap. The CDR3 length is 14 residues. CDR3 sequence reads: CASSNRTFYNEQFF. The CDR3 DNA reads as TGTGCCAGCAGCAACCGGACTTTCTACAATGAGCAGTTCTTC.

In its sample, this clonotype was seen a few times. The chain joins TRBV7-8 to TRBJ2-5; 12 positions match TRBD2. The junction had 10 bases not matched to a gene; V was cut back by 5 bases and J by 6 bases. Per germline, CDR1 SGHVS and CDR2 FQNEAQ. CDR3 length: 16 residues. DNA of the CDR3: TGTGCCAGCAGCCCGAGTCAGGGACTAGCGGGCCAGACCCAGTACTTC. Translation: CASSPSQGLAGQTQYF.

This clonotype showed up just a few times. The rearrangement joins TRBV7-9 to TRBJ1-1; no clear D. This CDR3 region has 12 residues. The V end was cut by 7 bases, the J end by 4 bases, with 10 bases between. Germline CDR1 reads SEHNR; CDR2 reads FQNEAQ (reference sequence). The DNA of the CDR3 is TGTGCCAGCAAGACTCTGGGCACTGAAGCTTTCTTT. Its protein product is CASKTLGTEAFF.

The DNA for the CDR3 is TGTGCCAGCAGTGAGTCGGCTAGCGGCCAGAGGAACGAGCAGTACTTC. Protein product: CASSESASGQRNEQYF. V gene TRBV28 combines with J gene TRBJ2-7; 7 nucleotides match TRBD2. The CDR3 sequence is 16 residues long. Germline assignment: CDR1 MDHEN and CDR2 SYDVKM. With 5 bases clipped from V and 5 bases from J, the junction kept 15 bases outside the gene matches.

This sequence joins TRBV20-1 and TRBJ1-1, with TRBD1 matching over 8 bases. Germline CDR1 DFQATT, CDR2 SNEGSKA (reference sequence). Trimming cost V 6 bases and J 2 bases; bases outside gene matches: 5. This CDR3 has 13 amino acids. The CDR3 nucleotides read TGCAGTGCCCAGGACAGGGTCAACACTGAAGCTTTCTTT. It yields the protein CSAQDRVNTEAFF.

The genes are TRBV7-2 and TRBJ2-7; maybe TRBD1 (8 bases). CDR1 and CDR2 (germline): SGHTA, FQGNSA. The CDR3 totals 13 residues. V was shortened by 8 bases and J by 6 bases, with 17 bases between the two germline ends. The CDR3 loop reads CASGQNRGGEQYF. Written as DNA, the CDR3 is TGTGCCAGCGGGCAAAACAGGGGGGGCGAGCAGTACTTC. The full variable domain, with the rest looked up from reference TRBV7-2 and TRBJ2-7, is GAGVSQSPSNKVTEKGKDVELRCDPISGHTALYWYRQSLGQGLEFLIYFQGNSAPDKSGLPSDRFSAERTGGSVSTLTIQRTQQEDSAVYLCASGQNRGGEQYFGPGTRLTVT.

This clonotype was detected only a few times. The chain links TRBV19 to TRBJ2-2; TRBD2 is a possible D gene (6 bases). CDR3 length: 14 amino acids. Trimming took 4 bases from V and 5 from J, leaving 11 bases between them. In germline, CDR1 is LNHDA, CDR2 SQIVND (reference sequence). The DNA for the CDR3 is TGTGCCAGTAGTACGGGGGACTTTACCGGGGAGCTGTTTTTT. Its protein is CASSTGDFTGELFF.

The V gene is TRBV7-3, the J gene TRBJ2-2; weak D call: TRBD1 (5 bases). CDR3 length: 14 residues. Germline CDR1 is SGHTA and CDR2 is FQGTGA. V gave up 5 bases and J gave up 5 bases, with 12 bases separating them. This CDR3 reads CASSPDTSTGELFF. The CDR3, as DNA: TGTGCCAGCAGCCCGGACACAAGTACCGGGGAGCTGTTTTTT.

This chain links TRBV19 with TRBJ2-3; 8 nucleotides line up with TRBD1. This CDR3 has 14 residues. Germline V lookup: CDR1 LNHDA, CDR2 SQIVND (reference sequence). The junction had 6 bases not matched to a gene; V was cut back by 5 bases and J by 5 bases. CDR3 bases: TGTGCCAGTAGTGCAGGGGGCGGACGAGATACGCAGTATTTT. This encodes CASSAGGGRDTQYF.

DNA for the CDR3: TGTGCCAGCAAGGGGCAGAACACCGGGGAGCTGTTTTTT. It yields the protein CASKGQNTGELFF. V gene TRBV28 combines with J gene TRBJ2-2; D may be TRBD1 (5 bases). From germline, CDR1 is MDHEN and CDR2 SYDVKM. Trimming removed 7 bases at V and 1 base at J, with 7 bases between. The CDR3 is 13 amino acids.

This clonotype turned up a few times. The chain employs TRBV7-9 and TRBJ1-1; 7 bases map to TRBD1. CDR1 SEHNR and CDR2 FQNEAQ come from the germline V gene (reference sequence). CDR3 length: 11 residues. V gave up 6 bases and J gave up 8 bases; unmatched junction bases: 3. The CDR3 is CASRRDREAFF. CDR3 in DNA: TGTGCCAGCAGACGGGACAGAGAAGCTTTCTTT.